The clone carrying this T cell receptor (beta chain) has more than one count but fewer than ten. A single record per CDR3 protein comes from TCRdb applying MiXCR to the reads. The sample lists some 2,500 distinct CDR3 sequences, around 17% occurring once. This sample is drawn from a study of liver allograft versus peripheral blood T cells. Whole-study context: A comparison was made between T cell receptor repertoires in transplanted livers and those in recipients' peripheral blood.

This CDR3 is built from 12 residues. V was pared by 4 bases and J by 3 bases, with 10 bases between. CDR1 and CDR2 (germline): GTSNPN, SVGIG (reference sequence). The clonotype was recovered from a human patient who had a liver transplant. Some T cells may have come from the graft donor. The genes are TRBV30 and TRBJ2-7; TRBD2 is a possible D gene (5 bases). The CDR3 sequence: CAWKGLGYEQYF. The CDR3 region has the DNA TGTGCCTGGAAAGGACTGGGCTACGAGCAGTACTTC.